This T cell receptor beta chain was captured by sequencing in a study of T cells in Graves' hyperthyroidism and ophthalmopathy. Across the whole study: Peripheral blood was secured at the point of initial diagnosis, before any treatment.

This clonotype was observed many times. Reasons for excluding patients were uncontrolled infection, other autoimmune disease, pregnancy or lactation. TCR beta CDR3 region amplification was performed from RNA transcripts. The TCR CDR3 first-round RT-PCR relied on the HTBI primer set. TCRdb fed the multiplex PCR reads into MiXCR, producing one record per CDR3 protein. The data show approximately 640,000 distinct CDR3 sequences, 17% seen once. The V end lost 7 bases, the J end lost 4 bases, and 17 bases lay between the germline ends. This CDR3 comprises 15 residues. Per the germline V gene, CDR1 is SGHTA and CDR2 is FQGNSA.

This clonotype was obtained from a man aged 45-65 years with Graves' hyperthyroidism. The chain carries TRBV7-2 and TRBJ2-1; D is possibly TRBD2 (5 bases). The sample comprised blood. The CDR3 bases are TGTGCCAGCACCAACAAAGGTCGGGATTACAATGAGCAGTTCTTC. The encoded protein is CASTNKGRDYNEQFF.